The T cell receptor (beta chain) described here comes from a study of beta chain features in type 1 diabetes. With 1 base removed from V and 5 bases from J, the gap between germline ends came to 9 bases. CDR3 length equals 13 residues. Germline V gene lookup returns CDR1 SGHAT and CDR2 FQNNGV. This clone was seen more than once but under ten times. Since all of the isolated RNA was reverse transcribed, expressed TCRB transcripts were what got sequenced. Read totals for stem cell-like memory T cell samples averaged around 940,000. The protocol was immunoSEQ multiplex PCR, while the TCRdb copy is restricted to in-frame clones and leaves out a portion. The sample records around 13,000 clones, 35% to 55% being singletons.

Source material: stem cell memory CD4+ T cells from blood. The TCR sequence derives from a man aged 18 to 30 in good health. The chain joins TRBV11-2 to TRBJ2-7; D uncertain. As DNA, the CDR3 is TGTGCCAGCAGCTTAGCGGCGACTGACGAGCAGTACTTC. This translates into CASSLAATDEQYF.